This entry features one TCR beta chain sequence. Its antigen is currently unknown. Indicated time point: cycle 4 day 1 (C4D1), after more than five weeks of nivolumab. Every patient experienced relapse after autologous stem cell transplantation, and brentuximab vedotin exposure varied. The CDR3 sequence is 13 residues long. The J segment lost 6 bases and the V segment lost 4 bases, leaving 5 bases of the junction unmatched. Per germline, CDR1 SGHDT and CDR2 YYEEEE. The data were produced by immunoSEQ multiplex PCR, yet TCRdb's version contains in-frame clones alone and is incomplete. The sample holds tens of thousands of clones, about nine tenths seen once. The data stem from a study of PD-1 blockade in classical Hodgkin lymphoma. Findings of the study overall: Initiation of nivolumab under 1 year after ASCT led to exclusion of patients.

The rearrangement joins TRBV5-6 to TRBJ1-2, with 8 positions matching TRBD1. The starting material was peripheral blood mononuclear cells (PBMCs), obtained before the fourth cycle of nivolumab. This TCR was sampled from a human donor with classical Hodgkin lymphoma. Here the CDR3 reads CASSTYRGNGYTF. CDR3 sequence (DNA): TGTGCCAGCAGCACTTACAGGGGGAATGGCTACACCTTC.